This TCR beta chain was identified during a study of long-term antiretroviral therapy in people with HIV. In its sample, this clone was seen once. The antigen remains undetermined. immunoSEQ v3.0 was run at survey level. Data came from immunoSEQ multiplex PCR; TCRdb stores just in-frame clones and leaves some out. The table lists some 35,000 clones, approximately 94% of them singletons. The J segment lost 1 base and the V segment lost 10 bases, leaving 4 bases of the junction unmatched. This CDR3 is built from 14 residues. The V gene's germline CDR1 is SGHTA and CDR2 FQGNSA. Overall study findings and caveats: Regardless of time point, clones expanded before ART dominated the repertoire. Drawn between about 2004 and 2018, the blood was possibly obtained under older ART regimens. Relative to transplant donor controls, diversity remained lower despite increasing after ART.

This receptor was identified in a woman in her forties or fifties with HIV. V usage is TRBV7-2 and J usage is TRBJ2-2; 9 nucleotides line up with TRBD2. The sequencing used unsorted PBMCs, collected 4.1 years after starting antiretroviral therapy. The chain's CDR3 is CAIPRGGNTGELFF. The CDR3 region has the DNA TGTGCCATCCCGCGGGGGGGGAACACCGGGGAGCTGTTTTTT.